These 22 T cell receptor beta chains share one sample of origin, sequenced in a study of human T cells and chemical hapten exposure. Time point reported: patch test 3, about 24 weeks after DPC sensitization. Treatment: therapeutic diphenylcyclopropenone sensitization with weekly scalp DPC. TCRdb re-analysed the RACE reads in MiXCR, keeping a single row per CDR3 protein. The sample has about 160,000 distinct CDR3 sequences, 28% seen once; the top ten hold around 2.3%. Sample: whole blood, taken in connection with sensitization to the hapten diphenylcyclopropenone (DPC). The receptors were sampled from a woman under 30 with alopecia areata. Some clones in this sample may be carry-over from other donors' samples.

The rearrangement links TRBV4-3 to TRBJ2-7; D may be TRBD1 or TRBD2 (5 bases each). Germline lookup yields CDR1 LGHNA and CDR2 YSLEER. The length of the CDR3 is 15 residues. V was cut by 0 bases and J by 7 bases, with 16 bases left in between. The CDR3 is CASSQEEGRPGEQYF. In DNA form, the CDR3 reads TGCGCCAGCAGCCAAGAAGAGGGGCGACCGGGAGAGCAGTACTTC.

There are a few counts of this clonotype. V gene TRBV7-2 combines with J gene TRBJ1-1; no clear D. CDR1 and CDR2 from the germline V gene are SGHTA and FQGNSA. Trimming cost V 3 bases and J 1 base, with 9 bases left between them. This CDR3 comprises 14 residues. Here the CDR3 reads CASSFRPRNTEAFF. The CDR3 region has the DNA TGTGCCAGCAGCTTCCGCCCAAGGAACACTGAAGCTTTCTTT.

The rearrangement uses TRBV3-1 and TRBJ1-2, with 7 bases identical to TRBD1. This CDR3 spans 12 amino acids. The junction had 2 bases not matched to a gene; V was cut back by 4 bases and J by 6 bases. Germline lookup yields CDR1 LGHDT and CDR2 YNNKEL (reference sequence). The CDR3 nucleotides are TGTGCCAGCAGCCGGACAGGAAATGGCTACACCTTC. Translating it yields CASSRTGNGYTF.

This clonotype was detected only a few times. The chain combines TRBV6-2 or TRBV6-3 with TRBJ2-7; TRBD1 matches at 8 bases. Germline trimming cut 0 bases from V and 5 bases from J; bases unmatched to any gene: 6. The CDR3 is made up of 15 amino acids. The germline CDR1 and CDR2 sequences are MNHEY and SVGEGT. CDR3 sequence (DNA): TGTGCCAGCAGTTACTCGACAGGGGTTATTGACGAGCAGTACTTC. This translates into CASSYSTGVIDEQYF.

V and J are TRBV6-2 or TRBV6-3 and TRBJ2-7; D is possibly TRBD1 (7 bases). The CDR3 is made up of 13 amino acids. Germline CDR1 is MNHEY and CDR2 is SVGEGT. V was cut by 7 bases and J by 4 bases, with 14 bases left in between. CDR3 sequence (DNA): TGTGCCAGCAAGCAGGGGGGCCGGTACGAGCAGTACTTC. Its protein product is CASKQGGRYEQYF.

The chain is built from TRBV7-2 and TRBJ2-1, with 9 bases that match TRBD2. The CDR3 consists of 14 residues. The V gene's germline CDR1 is SGHTA and CDR2 FQGNSA. V dropped 3 bases and J dropped 15; count of bases not matched to a gene: 12. CDR3 bases: TGTGCCAGCAGCTTTAGTAGCGGGAGAAGTACGGGGTTCTTC. Translated: CASSFSSGRSTGFF.

V is TRBV7-9 and J is TRBJ2-3, with TRBD2 matching 8 bases. Germline V gene lookup returns CDR1 SEHNR and CDR2 FQNEAQ (reference sequence). J was trimmed by 2 bases and V by 5 bases; bases with no gene match: 6. The CDR3 is 15 residues long. CDR3 in amino acids: CASSLQTSATDTQYF. The CDR3 DNA follows: TGTGCCAGCAGCCTTCAGACTAGCGCCACAGATACGCAGTATTTT. Full variable domain (missing parts from reference TRBV7-9 and TRBJ2-3): DTGVSQNPRHKITKRGQNVTFRCDPISEHNRLYWYRQTLGQGPEFLTYFQNEAQLEKSRLLSDRFSAERPKGSFSTLEIQRTEQGDSAMYLCASSLQTSATDTQYFGPGTRLTVL.

The chain carries TRBV29-1 and TRBJ2-5, with 10 bases identical to TRBD1. The trim removed 4 bases at V and 9 bases at J, leaving 5 bases unmatched. Germline values: CDR1 SQVTM, CDR2 ANQGSEA. CDR3 length: 12 amino acids. CDR3 amino acids: CSVVTGGEAQYF. As DNA, the CDR3 is TGCAGCGTTGTGACAGGGGGCGAGGCCCAGTACTTC.

This clonotype was seen repeatedly, ten times or more. This rearrangement joins TRBV4-2 to TRBJ2-7; D is unresolved. V lost 1 base, J lost 5 bases, and 3 bases lay in between. The CDR3 sequence is 11 residues long. Germline V CDR1 and CDR2: LGHNA, YNFKEQ. Here the CDR3 DNA reads TGTGCCAGCAGCCAAGGGAACGAGCAGTACTTC. Protein product: CASSQGNEQYF.

This clonotype came up a few times. The chain links TRBV7-2 to TRBJ2-7; TRBD2 matches at 11 bases. The CDR3 sequence is 14 residues long. Unmatched junction bases numbered 5, after V lost 3 bases and J lost 7 bases. Germline V gene sequence: CDR1 SGHTA, CDR2 FQGNSA. CDR3 nucleotide sequence: TGTGCCAGCAGCTTTTCCGGGACTAGCGGAGAGCAGTACTTC. Its protein is CASSFSGTSGEQYF.

This clonotype was observed a handful of times. This chain links TRBV4-1 with TRBJ2-1, with 8 nucleotides matching TRBD1. Losses at the gene ends were 0 bases for V and 12 bases for J; bases not matched to a gene: 10. The CDR3 covers 15 residues. Germline V gives CDR1 MGHRA, CDR2 YSYEKL. DNA of the CDR3: TGCGCCAGCAGCCAAGAAGGGACAGGCTTCCTTGTGCAGTTCTTC. Residues: CASSQEGTGFLVQFF.

A few counts support this clonotype. This rearrangement joins TRBV4-2 to TRBJ1-1; a possible D gene is TRBD1 (5 bases). The CDR3 covers 13 residues. Germline loops: CDR1 LGHNA, CDR2 YNFKEQ. Trimming shortened V by 7 bases and J by 0 bases, and 9 bases separated the two germline ends. CDR3 protein: CASTDSMNTEAFF. The CDR3 DNA follows: TGTGCCAGCACCGACAGCATGAACACTGAAGCTTTCTTT.

This clonotype was observed a few times. The CDR3 DNA reads TGTGCCAGCAGTTTAGGAGGGCCGGGGCTTGGGGCCAACGTCCTGACTTTC. As protein: CASSLGGPGLGANVLTF. J is TRBJ2-6 and V is TRBV27; TRBD2 is a possible D gene (6 bases). V was pared by 2 bases and J by 3 bases, with 14 bases between. From germline, CDR1 is MNHEY and CDR2 SMNVEV (reference sequence). The CDR3 is 17 amino acids.

On this clonotype: At one boundary the junction diverges from the germline segment, which might be a read error. This rearrangement joins TRBV15 to TRBJ2-5; no firm D call. CDR1 is LNHNV, CDR2 YYDKDF, per germline (reference sequence). The CDR3 is made up of 11 amino acids. The CDR3 spells CATSGEETQYF. Here the CDR3 DNA reads TGTGCCACCAGCGGAGAAGAGACCCAGTACTTC.

This clonotype appeared a few times. This chain uses TRBV3-1 with TRBJ1-1; D is perhaps TRBD1 (6 bases). V was pared by 5 bases and J by 1 base, with 11 bases between. CDR1 and CDR2 (germline): LGHDT, YNNKEL (reference sequence). The CDR3 runs 14 residues. The CDR3: CASSYRDTNTEAFF. The DNA for the CDR3 is TGTGCCAGCAGCTACAGGGATACGAACACTGAAGCTTTCTTT.

J is TRBJ1-5 and V is TRBV6-2 or TRBV6-3; D might be TRBD1 (5 bases). V lost 8 bases and J 0 bases, leaving 17 bases between the germline ends. The germline V gene has CDR1 MNHEY and CDR2 SVGEGT. This CDR3 comprises 16 residues. The CDR3 here is CASGGYLTNSNQPQHF. The CDR3 DNA reads as TGTGCCAGCGGGGGATACCTGACTAATAGCAATCAGCCCCAGCATTTT.

There are a few counts of this clonotype. This chain connects TRBV7-2 to TRBJ2-3; no clear D. The CDR3 is 14 amino acids. Deletions cut 5 bases from V and 2 bases from J, with 11 bases between. Per the germline V gene, CDR1 is SGHTA and CDR2 is FQGNSA. CDR3 sequence: CASSNRASTDTQYF. DNA for the CDR3: TGTGCCAGCAGCAACCGGGCATCCACAGATACGCAGTATTTT.

In its sample, this clonotype was seen a few times. J is TRBJ2-7 and V is TRBV29-1, with D uncertain. Germline V CDR1 and CDR2: SQVTM, ANQGSEA. V lost 8 bases, J lost 3 bases, and 11 bases lay in between. This CDR3 contains 11 residues. The CDR3 nucleotides read TGCAGCACGCGACTGGACTACGAGCAGTACTTC. Its translation: CSTRLDYEQYF.

J is TRBJ2-6 and V is TRBV4-3; D gene ambiguous. This CDR3 region has 17 residues. The germline V gene has CDR1 LGHNA and CDR2 YSLEER. V was pared by 0 bases and J by 0 bases, with 9 bases between. The CDR3 DNA reads TGCGCCAGCAGCCAAGATCCCCCCATCTCTGGGGCCAACGTCCTGACTTTC. It yields the protein CASSQDPPISGANVLTF.

The rearrangement links TRBV5-6 to TRBJ2-7; 13 nucleotides agree with TRBD2. The V segment lost 4 bases and the J segment 4 bases; nucleotides outside the gene matches: 5. CDR3 length: 15 amino acids. CDR1 is SGHDT and CDR2 is YYEEEE in the germline V gene. DNA for the CDR3: TGTGCCAGCAGCCACGGACTAGCGGGAGTGTACGAGCAGTACTTC. This translates into CASSHGLAGVYEQYF.

The rearrangement links TRBV5-1 to TRBJ1-5, with D unresolved. Per the germline V gene, CDR1 is SGHRS and CDR2 is YFSETQ. V lost 2 bases and J lost 0, with 6 bases in between. There are 14 residues in the CDR3. CDR3 DNA sequence: TGCGCCAGCAGCTTAGGGAATAGCAATCAGCCCCAGCATTTT. Translated, it gives CASSLGNSNQPQHF.

The gene calls are TRBV7-8 and TRBJ2-5; 13 nucleotides align to TRBD2. With 5 bases clipped from V and 4 bases from J, the junction kept 4 bases outside the gene matches. Germline V gives CDR1 SGHVS, CDR2 FQNEAQ. The CDR3 covers 15 residues. The CDR3 DNA reads TGTGCCAGCAGCCCACGGACTAGCGGGAGAGAGACCCAGTACTTC. This gives the protein CASSPRTSGRETQYF.